The next 19 T cell receptor beta chains were all read from a single sample in a study of control samples from healthy donors and cancer patients. TCRdb's table, derived via immunoSEQ multiplex PCR, lists solely in-frame clones and lacks some. This table has about 170,000 clones, 91% appearing once. The material sequenced was blood. These receptor sequences come from a woman aged 30 to 39 in good health.

V and J are TRBV11-2 and TRBJ2-3; perhaps TRBD1 as D (5 bases). This CDR3 contains 15 residues. CDR1 is SGHAT and CDR2 is FQNNGV in the germline V gene. V was clipped by 0 bases and J by 0 bases, with 7 bases between them. The CDR3 DNA reads TGTGCCAGCAGCTTAGACCCAGGGAGCACAGATACGCAGTATTTT. Translated: CASSLDPGSTDTQYF.

J is TRBJ2-7 and V is TRBV12-5, with 13 bases lining up with TRBD2. V was clipped by 7 bases and J by 2 bases; unmatched bases: 2. This CDR3 contains 14 residues. Looked up from germline, CDR1 is LGHNT and CDR2 is FRNRAP. The CDR3 is CASAGLAGAYEQYF. In nucleotides, the CDR3 is TGTGCTAGTGCCGGACTAGCGGGAGCCTACGAGCAGTACTTC.

The chain uses TRBV7-2 and TRBJ2-7, with a weak D call TRBD1 (6 bases). CDR3 size: 12 residues. Germline CDR1 and CDR2: SGHTA and FQGNSA. With 6 bases removed from V and 5 bases from J, the gap between germline ends came to 11 bases. CDR3 nucleotide sequence: TGTGCCAGCAGAGGGGACACCGACGAGCAGTACTTC. Amino acid sequence: CASRGDTDEQYF.

The gene calls are TRBV6-5 and TRBJ1-4, with 7 bases fitting TRBD1. The CDR3 consists of 15 residues. After removal of 6 bases from V and 0 bases from J, the junction contained 4 bases not matched to a gene. Germline-derived CDR1 and CDR2 are MNHEY and SVGAGI. The CDR3 here is CASRSDRATNEKLFF. CDR3 coding DNA: TGTGCCAGCAGGTCCGACAGGGCAACTAATGAAAAACTGTTTTTT.

CDR3 DNA: TGTGCCAGCAGGACCGGGACAGGGGTTGGGAATGAGCAGTTCTTC. This translates into CASRTGTGVGNEQFF. The chain has TRBV27 and TRBJ2-1, with 10 bases that match TRBD1. V shed 6 bases and J 7 bases; nucleotides not matched to a gene: 9. Germline V gene lookup returns CDR1 MNHEY and CDR2 SMNVEV (reference sequence). CDR3 length equals 15 residues.

The sample holds one count of this clone. This sample includes further DNA sequences coding for the same CDR3. The chain couples TRBV7-3 to TRBJ2-2; 9 bases are a match to TRBD2. V was clipped by 2 bases and J by 5 bases; unmatched bases: 3. CDR3 size: 15 residues. Germline CDR1 is SGHTA and CDR2 is FQGTGA. The CDR3 DNA is TGTGCCAGCAGCTTAGGGCTAGCGGGGACCGGGGAGCTGTTTTTT. This encodes CASSLGLAGTGELFF.

The chain links TRBV30 to TRBJ1-5, with D possibly matching TRBD1 (6 bases). This CDR3 has 13 amino acids. V lost 2 bases to trimming and J lost 7 bases, with 12 bases between them. Germline V gene lookup returns CDR1 GTSNPN and CDR2 SVGIG (reference sequence). CDR3 loop: CAWSSGGDQPQHF. The CDR3 region has the DNA TGTGCCTGGAGTTCTGGGGGCGACCAGCCCCAGCATTTT. The full variable domain, with the rest looked up from reference TRBV30 and TRBJ1-5, is SQTIHQWPATLVQPVGSPLSLECTVEGTSNPNLYWYRQAAGRGLQLLFYSVGIGQISSEVPQNLSASRPQDRQFILSSKKLLLSDSGFYLCAWSSGGDQPQHFGDGTRLSIL.

The V and J genes are TRBV9 and TRBJ1-1; no clear D. The CDR3 sequence is 13 residues long. The V gene lost 3 bases and the J gene lost 2 bases, with 8 bases spanning the gap. CDR1 and CDR2 (germline): SGDLS, YYNGEE. The CDR3 sequence: CASSGTPNTEAFF. The DNA of the CDR3 is TGTGCCAGCAGCGGGACCCCTAACACTGAAGCTTTCTTT.

This clone was counted between two and nine times. The chain links TRBV7-9 to TRBJ2-7, with 7 bases that match TRBD2. The CDR3 is 13 residues long. Germline V CDR1 and CDR2: SEHNR, FQNEAQ (reference sequence). The V segment lost 2 bases and the J segment 5 bases; nucleotides outside the gene matches: 3. The CDR3 sequence is CASSLPLADEQYF. For the CDR3, the DNA is TGTGCCAGCAGCTTACCCCTAGCGGACGAGCAGTACTTC.

The chain joins TRBV28 to TRBJ1-5; 8 bases align to TRBD1. The V gene end was trimmed by 5 bases and the J gene end by 6 bases; junction bases not matched to a gene: 3. Germline values: CDR1 MDHEN, CDR2 SYDVKM. The CDR3 consists of 13 residues. The CDR3 nucleotides read TGTGCCAGCAGTGGACAGGGAGGTCAGCCCCAGCATTTT. It translates to CASSGQGGQPQHF. Variable domain in full (rest from reference TRBV28 and TRBJ1-5): DVKVTQSSRYLVKRTGEKVFLECVQDMDHENMFWYRQDPGLGLRLIYFSYDVKMKEKGDIPEGYSVSREKKERFSLILESASTNQTSMYLCASSGQGGQPQHFGDGTRLSIL.

V gene TRBV7-2 combines with J gene TRBJ2-7; 10 nucleotides agree with TRBD1. Germline V gives CDR1 SGHTA, CDR2 FQGNSA. This CDR3 has 15 amino acids. The V gene end was trimmed by 4 bases and the J gene end by 2 bases; junction bases not matched to a gene: 5. CDR3 nucleotide sequence: TGTGCCAGCAGCTGGACAGGGGGGGAAGCCTACGAGCAGTACTTC. This sequence encodes CASSWTGGEAYEQYF.

The chain carries TRBV29-1 and TRBJ1-5; the D is unclear. Per germline, CDR1 SQVTM and CDR2 ANQGSEA. The CDR3 totals 12 residues. V was shortened by 4 bases and J by 6 bases, with 10 bases between the two germline ends. The CDR3 loop is CSVGEGSQPQHF. The CDR3, as DNA: TGCAGCGTTGGGGAAGGGTCTCAGCCCCAGCATTTT.

The V gene is TRBV9, the J gene TRBJ2-5; tentatively, D is TRBD1 (6 bases). Trimming left V 2 bases short and J 0 bases short, with 8 bases between. The CDR3 runs 14 residues. CDR1 and CDR2 (germline): SGDLS, YYNGEE. CDR3 nucleotides: TGTGCCAGCAGCGTCGGACAGTACCAAGAGACCCAGTACTTC. Translated: CASSVGQYQETQYF.

The chain combines TRBV6-2 or TRBV6-3 with TRBJ2-2; D possibly corresponds to TRBD1 (5 bases). Germline CDR1 is MNHEY and CDR2 is SVGEGT. The CDR3 extends over 14 amino acids. The ends were cut back, 6 bases at V and 1 base at J, with 9 bases in the middle. The CDR3 nucleotides are TGTGCCAGCAGCTGGCAGGGGAACACCGGGGAGCTGTTTTTT. It is translated as CASSWQGNTGELFF.

This clone appeared a single time. J is TRBJ1-3 and V is TRBV29-1, with 8 bases identical to TRBD1. Germline loops: CDR1 SQVTM, CDR2 ANQGSEA. The CDR3 spans 15 residues. V dropped 2 bases and J dropped 1; count of bases not matched to a gene: 4. Written as DNA, the CDR3 is TGCAGCGTTGAACAGGACAGGGTTTCTGGAAACACCATATATTTT. Amino acid sequence: CSVEQDRVSGNTIYF.

This chain uses TRBV10-1 with TRBJ2-7, with TRBD1 matching 11 bases. Germline V CDR1 and CDR2: WNHNN, SYGVQD (reference sequence). The CDR3 is 14 residues long. The J segment lost 3 bases and the V segment lost 4 bases, leaving 2 bases of the junction unmatched. The CDR3 DNA follows: TGCGCCAGCAGTGGCGGGACAGGGGGCTACGAGCAGTACTTC. This codes for CASSGGTGGYEQYF.

Concerning this clone: This sample includes further DNA sequences coding for the same CDR3. This chain joins TRBV5-1 and TRBJ2-1; the D is unclear. Trimming left V 0 bases short and J 5 bases short, with 3 bases between. Germline V gives CDR1 SGHRS, CDR2 YFSETQ. The CDR3 is 12 amino acids. The CDR3, as DNA: TGCGCCAGCAGCTTGGCAGACAATGAGCAGTTCTTC. Encoded protein: CASSLADNEQFF. Combining the CDR3 with reference TRBV5-1 and TRBJ2-1 gives the whole variable domain KAGVTQTPRYLIKTRGQQVTLSCSPISGHRSVSWYQQTPGQGLQFLFEYFSETQRNKGNFPGRFSGRQFSNSRSEMNVSTLELGDSALYLCASSLADNEQFFGPGTRLTVL.

This clone has only one observation. This chain links TRBV7-9 with TRBJ2-1; tentatively, D is TRBD1 (6 bases). V was cut by 6 bases and J by 0 bases, with 12 bases left in between. The V gene's germline CDR1 is SEHNR and CDR2 FQNEAQ (reference sequence). CDR3 length: 15 residues. The CDR3: CASRYGQNSYNEQFF. DNA for the CDR3: TGTGCCAGCAGATACGGACAGAACTCCTACAATGAGCAGTTCTTC.

This chain's CDR3 is CASSLRQGDNEQFF. The DNA of the CDR3 is TGTGCCAGCAGTTTACGGCAGGGCGACAATGAGCAGTTCTTC. The chain uses TRBV28 and TRBJ2-1; tentatively, D is TRBD1 (5 bases). The CDR3 is 14 amino acids. V lost 2 bases to trimming and J lost 5 bases, with 10 bases between them. Germline V gives CDR1 MDHEN, CDR2 SYDVKM. The full variable domain, with the rest looked up from reference TRBV28 and TRBJ2-1, is DVKVTQSSRYLVKRTGEKVFLECVQDMDHENMFWYRQDPGLGLRLIYFSYDVKMKEKGDIPEGYSVSREKKERFSLILESASTNQTSMYLCASSLRQGDNEQFFGPGTRLTVL.